Listed here is a single TCR beta chain. Its target is not known. This CDR3 has 15 amino acids. Germline V CDR1 and CDR2: MRHNA, SNTAGT. V lost 6 bases and J lost 5, with 19 bases in between. The data were obtained in a study of T cell responses to AZD1222 COVID-19 vaccine. Study-level information: Researchers grouped second doses given at about 4 or about 12 weeks into one pool. Overall study results and limits: Baseline seropositivity characterized only 5 to 7 AZD1222 recipients. All repertoire sampling was performed exclusively after the peak T cell response.

Clones were sequenced by immunoSEQ multiplex PCR, and TCRdb holds only the in-frame ones, with some missing. The table includes roughly 80,000 clones, roughly nine tenths detected once. The origin of this receptor is an adult in good health. The chain carries TRBV6-4 and TRBJ1-1; D perhaps matches TRBD1 (6 bases). The sequenced sample was peripheral blood, obtained on day 0 of AZD1222 vaccination. CDR3 sequence (DNA): TGTGCCAGCAGGGCAGGGGACTGGGATGGTACTGAAGCTTTCTTT. Amino acid sequence: CASRAGDWDGTEAFF.